This is a list of T cell receptor beta chains from one sample in a study of shared clonotypes between healthy human individuals. The assay was immunoSEQ multiplex PCR, and TCRdb's table has in-frame clones only and misses some. The sample consists of a few million clones, approximately 92% of them appearing once. The sample was naive CD8+ T cells from PBMCs. These TCRs come from a man between 18 and 29 years old in good health. Some clones in this sample may be carry-over from other donors' samples. Both conserved end residues are part of each CDR3. A D gene is named only where the DNA matches it firmly. Expanded clones get a size class; other rows say once, few or many, or leave the size out.

>TRBJ1-4|TRBV27|-|-
CASRALTERWEKLFF
TGTGCCAGCAGGGCCCTGACGGAACGCTGGGAAAAACTGTTTTTT
>TRBJ2-7|TRBV7-2|-|-
CASSLVGHRYEQYF
TGTGCCAGCAGCTTAGTCGGACACCGCTACGAGCAGTACTTC
>TRBJ1-4|TRBV27|TRBD1|-
CASSLSGGAGEKLFF
TGTGCCAGCAGTTTATCAGGGGGCGCGGGTGAAAAACTGTTTTTT
>TRBJ2-7|TRBV9|TRBD1|-
CASSGGQGIYYEQYF
TGTGCCAGCAGCGGAGGACAGGGGATTTACTACGAGCAGTACTTC
>TRBJ2-1|TRBV6-1|TRBD2|-
CASIGTSGGNEQFF
TGTGCCAGCATCGGGACTAGCGGAGGCAATGAGCAGTTCTTC
>TRBJ1-1|TRBV12-5|-|-
CASGYYVQANRDRGAPRDTEAFF
TGTGCTAGTGGTTACTACGTCCAAGCCAACAGGGATAGAGGGGCTCCTAGGGACACTGAAGCTTTCTTT
>TRBJ2-7|TRBV27|TRBD2|-
CASSLYNPGLAGPSYEQYF
TGTGCCAGCAGTTTATACAACCCCGGACTAGCGGGCCCTTCCTACGAGCAGTACTTC
>TRBJ1-1|TRBV7-9|-|few
CASSPVGTEAFF
TGTGCCAGCAGCCCCGTGGGCACTGAAGCTTTCTTT
>TRBJ2-5|TRBV14|-|-
CASSQDGSGPSQETQYF
TGTGCCAGCAGCCAAGACGGGTCGGGACCGTCCCAAGAGACCCAGTACTTC
>TRBJ2-5|TRBV5-4|-|-
CASSPSGTKETQYF
TGTGCCAGCAGCCCCTCCGGGACGAAAGAGACCCAGTACTTC
>TRBJ2-1|TRBV27|-|-
CASGVRGQFF
TGTGCCAGCGGGGTGAGAGGGCAGTTCTTC
>TRBJ1-1|TRBV7-9|-|few
CASREDSPTFF
TGTGCCAGCAGGGAAGACAGCCCCACTTTCTTT
>TRBJ2-7|TRBV6-5|TRBD1|-
CASSPGQGSEQYF
TGTGCCAGCAGTCCGGGACAGGGTTCCGAGCAGTACTTC
>TRBJ2-1|TRBV4-1|-|-
CASSQVGSYNEQFF
TGCGCCAGCAGCCAAGTTGGGTCCTACAATGAGCAGTTCTTC
>TRBJ2-7|TRBV27|-|-
CASSYTAGGEQYF
TGTGCCAGCAGTTACACGGCAGGTGGCGAGCAGTACTTC
>TRBJ2-5|TRBV2|-|once
CASSEGTAQETQYF
TGTGCCAGCAGTGAAGGGACAGCCCAAGAGACCCAGTACTTC
>TRBJ1-5|TRBV27|TRBD1|-
CASSYDRGQPQHF
TGTGCCAGCAGCTACGACAGGGGTCAGCCCCAGCATTTT
>TRBJ2-2|TRBV5-8|-|-
CASSLVPGYRTGELFF
TGTGCCAGCAGCTTGGTACCGGGGTACCGTACCGGGGAGCTGTTTTTT
>TRBJ2-3|TRBV7-3|TRBD1|-
CASSAPRDRPTDTQYF
TGTGCCAGCAGCGCTCCCCGGGACAGACCCACAGATACGCAGTATTTT
>TRBJ1-1|TRBV7-9|-|-
CASSTRTYGDTEAFF
TGTGCCAGCAGCACTAGGACATACGGGGACACTGAAGCTTTCTTT
>TRBJ2-7|TRBV4-1|-|-
CASSQDWRDEQYF
TGCGCCAGCAGCCAAGATTGGAGGGACGAGCAGTACTTC
>TRBJ2-7|TRBV5-1|-|-
CASTEGSRVASYEQYF
TGCGCCAGCACCGAAGGGTCCCGGGTGGCCTCCTACGAGCAGTACTTC
>TRBJ2-5|TRBV28|-|-
CASSFARKETQYF
TGTGCCAGCAGTTTTGCCAGGAAAGAGACCCAGTACTTC
>TRBJ2-2|TRBV27|TRBD2|-
CASSLYSPGGTGELFF
TGTGCCAGCAGTTTATATTCCCCGGGGGGCACCGGGGAGCTGTTTTTT